This T cell receptor (beta chain) is from a study of blood T cell repertoires in COVID-19. Study as a whole: Sites in the United States, Italy and Spain provided acute and convalescent COVID-19 samples. PBMCs, B-cell-depleted T cells, or T cells were the source of the cDNA or gDNA that made up the material.

Method: immunoSEQ multiplex PCR; TCRdb's copy keeps in-frame clones and lacks some. The table lists 150,000 or so clones, 70% to 90% of them singletons. The CDR3 spans 13 residues. Germline lookup yields CDR1 MNHEY and CDR2 SVGEGT. The V and J ends lost 2 bases and 5 bases respectively, with 9 bases between them. The V call is TRBV6-2 or TRBV6-3, the J call TRBJ2-5, with D possibly matching TRBD1 (5 bases). Source material: peripheral blood. This receptor was identified in a human donor in a cohort sampled during active COVID-19. CDR3 sequence reads: CASSYIRAETQYF. In DNA, the CDR3 is TGTGCCAGCAGTTACATCAGGGCTGAGACCCAGTACTTC.